This T cell receptor (beta chain) derives from a study of shared T cell receptors in the human thymus. The germline CDR1 and CDR2 sequences are PRHDT and FYEKMQ (reference sequence). Trimming took off 3 bases at V and 7 bases at J, with 21 bases between the two ends. The CDR3 is 16 amino acids. The method was immunoSEQ multiplex PCR; TCRdb's version includes in-frame clones alone and lacks a portion of them. The sample lists 550,000 to 800,000 clones; 80% to 90% were seen once. Another study also made use of these data, one on human thymus T cells.

The V gene is TRBV13, the J gene TRBJ1-2; D is perhaps TRBD1 (6 bases). The sequence derives from a girl less than two years old with a congenital heart defect. The specimen sequenced was thymocytes. The CDR3 DNA reads TGTGCCAGCAGCTTCGCGGAACAGGGATCGGGCGGTGGCTACACCTTC. Residues: CASSFAEQGSGGGYTF.